The sequence of this T cell receptor (beta chain) was determined in a study of shared clonotypes between healthy human individuals. The overall study: The donor pool was made up of a couple of women and three men aged 18 to 49.

Each unsorted sample relied on some 90 million PBMCs as its source of genomic DNA. Remarks on this clone: Its specificity is not known.

General study results and limits: Clonotype sharing among donors was thought likely to change with sequencing depth.

Trimming shortened V by 6 bases and J by 2 bases, and 11 bases separated the two germline ends. The CDR3 has 13 residues. Germline CDR1 is MDHEN and CDR2 is SYDVKM. Measured with immunoSEQ multiplex PCR; TCRdb has only the in-frame clones, and not every one. The table shows about 460,000 clones, with 75% to 80% occurring only once. The receptor's source is a woman aged 40 to 50 in good health. Some clones in this sample may be carry-over from other donors' samples. The chain combines TRBV28 with TRBJ2-7; D is uncertain. What was sequenced was PBMCs. The CDR3 DNA reads as TGTGCCAGCAGCGCCCGGCTGGCCTACGAGCAGTACTTC. This gives the protein CASSARLAYEQYF.